These 5 T cell receptor beta chains came from one sample sequenced in a study of cytomegalovirus exposure and HLA in healthy donors. With 60 Vbeta and 13 Jbeta primers, the PCR was carried out. Only in-frame clones appear in the TCRdb table, and some are missing; sequencing was by immunoSEQ multiplex PCR. The sample contains more than 95,000 clones, nearly 80% of which appear only once. Sequencing used PBMCs. These receptors all come from a woman in her thirties or forties in good health and CMV-seronegative.

This clone was detected only once. The chain uses TRBV10-1 and TRBJ2-1, with a tentative D call TRBD2 (6 bases). From germline, CDR1 is WNHNN and CDR2 SYGVQD (reference sequence). Trimming left V 0 bases short and J 4 bases short, with 16 bases between. This CDR3 region has 17 residues. CDR3 region: CASSESRAASAYNEQFF. CDR3 DNA sequence: TGCGCCAGCAGTGAGTCGAGAGCGGCTAGCGCGTACAATGAGCAGTTCTTC.

J is TRBJ2-6 and V is TRBV4-3, with TRBD1 identical over 8 bases. Germline CDR1 is LGHNA and CDR2 is YSLEER. This CDR3 contains 16 residues. J gave up 2 bases and V 4 bases, and 4 bases lay outside the gene matches. CDR3 DNA sequence: TGCGCCAGCAGCCCCGGACAGGGAACTGGGGCCAACGTCCTGACTTTC. Translated, it gives CASSPGQGTGANVLTF.

Of note for this clone: The junction and the germline gene differ at one end; a read error may be behind it. This chain joins TRBV7-9 and TRBJ2-1; 11 bases map to TRBD2. The CDR3 extends over 15 amino acids. CDR1 is SEHNR, CDR2 FQNEAQ, per germline (reference sequence). CDR3 bases: TGTTCCAGCAGCTTCGCCGGGACTAGCGGCAATGAGCAGTTCTTC. This codes for CSSSFAGTSGNEQFF.

The V and J genes are TRBV5-6 and TRBJ2-7, with a tentative D call TRBD2 (6 bases). Between the trimmed V and J ends, which lost 5 bases and 0 bases, there was a span of 12 bases. The CDR3 is made up of 14 amino acids. Looked up from germline, CDR1 is SGHDT and CDR2 is YYEEEE. CDR3: CASRKRGSSYEQYF. DNA for the CDR3: TGTGCCAGCAGGAAACGGGGGAGCTCCTACGAGCAGTACTTC.

The V call is TRBV10-3, the J call TRBJ1-3; a weak D match, TRBD1 (5 bases). The length of the CDR3 is 15 residues. CDR1 ENHRY and CDR2 SYGVKD come from the germline V gene. Trimming shortened V by 6 bases and J by 0 bases, and 12 bases separated the two germline ends. CDR3: CAIRVGGTSGNTIYF. The CDR3 DNA sequence: TGTGCCATCAGGGTTGGCGGGACCTCTGGAAACACCATATATTTT.